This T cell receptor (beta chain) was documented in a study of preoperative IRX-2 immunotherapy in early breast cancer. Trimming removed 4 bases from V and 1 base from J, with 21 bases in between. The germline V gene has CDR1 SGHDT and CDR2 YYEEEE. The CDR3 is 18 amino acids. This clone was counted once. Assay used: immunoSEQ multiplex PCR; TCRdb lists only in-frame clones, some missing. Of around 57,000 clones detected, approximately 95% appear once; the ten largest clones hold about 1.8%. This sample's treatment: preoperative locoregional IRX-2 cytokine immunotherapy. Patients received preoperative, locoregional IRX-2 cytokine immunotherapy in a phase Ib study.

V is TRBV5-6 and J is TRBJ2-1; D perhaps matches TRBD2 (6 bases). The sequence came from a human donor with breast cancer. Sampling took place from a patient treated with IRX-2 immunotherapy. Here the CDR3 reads CASSTTGLRARSYNEQFF. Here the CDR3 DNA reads TGTGCCAGCAGCACCACGGGACTCCGCGCCCGATCCTACAATGAGCAGTTCTTC. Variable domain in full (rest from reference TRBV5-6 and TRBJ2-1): DAGVTQSPTHLIKTRGQQVTLRCSPKSGHDTVSWYQQALGQGPQFIFQYYEEEERQRGNFPDRFSGHQFPNYSSELNVNALLLGDSALYLCASSTTGLRARSYNEQFFGPGTRLTVL.